Below, 21 T cell receptor beta chains from the same sample are listed, as sequenced in a study of cytotoxic CD8 clonotypes in ibrutinib-treated CLL. TCRdb's table, derived via immunoSEQ multiplex PCR, lists solely in-frame clones and lacks some. This table has some 63,000 clones, approximately 90% appearing once. The sequences come from PBMCs, collected after 12 months of ibrutinib treatment. These receptors all stem from a human donor with chronic lymphocytic leukemia.

The rearrangement links TRBV2 to TRBJ2-7; D call uncertain. The CDR3 is made up of 14 amino acids. The germline V gene has CDR1 SNHLY and CDR2 FYNNEI. Trimming removed 3 bases from V and 4 bases from J, with 13 bases in between. This CDR3 reads CASSEKPNPYEQYF. Here the CDR3 DNA reads TGTGCCAGCAGTGAGAAACCAAACCCGTACGAGCAGTACTTC.

The chain is built from TRBV7-2 and TRBJ1-4, with 7 bases matching TRBD1. The CDR3 runs to 15 residues. V lost 5 bases, J lost 5 bases, and 8 bases stayed unmatched. Germline loops: CDR1 SGHTA, CDR2 FQGNSA. The CDR3 region is CASSASGQRNEKLFF. DNA for the CDR3: TGTGCCAGCAGCGCGTCGGGACAGAGAAATGAAAAACTGTTTTTT.

This chain connects TRBV6-5 to TRBJ1-2; TRBD1 agrees at 8 bases. The J segment lost 14 bases and the V segment lost 2 bases, leaving 4 bases of the junction unmatched. This CDR3 contains 11 residues. Germline-derived CDR1 and CDR2 are MNHEY and SVGAGI. CDR3 protein: CASSYGTGETF. The CDR3 bases are TGTGCCAGCAGTTACGGGACAGGAGAAACCTTC.

This clone was seen only a few times. The rearrangement uses TRBV7-3 and TRBJ2-6; D is unclear. Trimming pared 3 bases from V and 0 bases from J, leaving 9 bases between. This CDR3 has 16 amino acids. Germline V gene lookup returns CDR1 SGHTA and CDR2 FQGTGA. The CDR3, as DNA: TGTGCCAGCAGCTTGAACAGCCCCTCTGGGGCCAACGTCCTGACTTTC. It yields the protein CASSLNSPSGANVLTF.

V is TRBV6-1 and J is TRBJ2-1; TRBD1 might be the D (6 bases). Trimming took off 5 bases at V and 8 bases at J, with 16 bases between the two ends. The CDR3 is made up of 14 amino acids. Germline values: CDR1 MNHNS, CDR2 SASEGT. The CDR3: CASSLYRVGDEQFF. The DNA for the CDR3 is TGTGCCAGCAGTTTGTACAGGGTAGGGGATGAGCAGTTCTTC.

This chain links TRBV10-3 with TRBJ2-5, with TRBD2 matching 11 bases. After removal of 3 bases from V and 2 bases from J, the junction contained 5 bases not matched to a gene. Germline V lookup: CDR1 ENHRY, CDR2 SYGVKD. This CDR3 contains 16 residues. The CDR3 DNA reads TGTGCCATCAGTGAACTAGCGGGAGAGAGGCAAGAGACCCAGTACTTC. It specifies CAISELAGERQETQYF.

The chain recombines TRBV11-3 with TRBJ1-2; TRBD1 might be the D (6 bases). The CDR3 length is 15 residues. CDR1 is SGHNT, CDR2 YENEEA, per germline. V was shortened by 4 bases and J by 5 bases, with 17 bases between the two germline ends. The CDR3 nucleotides read TGTGCCAGCAGCTGGCTCGGGGGGCCCGGGTATGGCTACACCTTC. This codes for CASSWLGGPGYGYTF.

The V and J genes are TRBV19 and TRBJ1-4; the match to TRBD1 covers 11 bases. Germline CDR1 and CDR2: LNHDA and SQIVND (reference sequence). The junction had 16 bases not matched to a gene; V was cut back by 8 bases and J by 8 bases. This CDR3 comprises 17 residues. The CDR3 protein is CASSRLPGTGGLEKLFF. The CDR3 nucleotides are TGTGCCAGTTCACGACTTCCCGGGACAGGGGGTCTGGAAAAACTGTTTTTT. The variable domain in full, with the rest retrieved from reference TRBV19 and TRBJ1-4, is DGGITQSPKYLFRKEGQNVTLSCEQNLNHDAMYWYRQDPGQGLRLIYYSQIVNDFQKGDIAEGYSVSREKKESFPLTVTSAQKNPTAFYLCASSRLPGTGGLEKLFFGSGTQLSVL.

This clone was seen more than once but under ten times. This sequence joins TRBV6-5 and TRBJ2-7; no clear D. Germline V CDR1 and CDR2: MNHEY, SVGAGI. V was trimmed by 0 bases and J by 2 bases, leaving 14 bases between them. CDR3 size: 16 residues. The CDR3 sequence: CASSYSLGLGTYEQYF. For the CDR3, the DNA is TGTGCCAGCAGTTACTCGCTAGGGTTGGGGACCTACGAGCAGTACTTC.

This clone is a singleton in its sample. The rearrangement links TRBV18 to TRBJ2-7, with 9 bases matching TRBD1. The junction had 10 bases not matched to a gene; V was cut back by 4 bases and J by 6 bases. The CDR3 extends over 15 amino acids. CDR1 KGHSH and CDR2 LQKENI come from the germline V gene. The chain's CDR3 is CASSLRIETGGEQYF. CDR3 nucleotide sequence: TGTGCCAGCTCACTCCGGATCGAGACAGGGGGCGAGCAGTACTTC. The full variable domain, completed using reference TRBV18 and TRBJ2-7, is NAGVMQNPRHLVRRRGQEARLRCSPMKGHSHVYWYRQLPEEGLKFMVYLQKENIIDESGMPKERFSAEFPKEGPSILRIQQVVRGDSAAYFCASSLRIETGGEQYFGPGTRLTVT.

V is TRBV4-1 and J is TRBJ2-3; 8 bases fit TRBD2. Unmatched junction bases numbered 13, after V lost 4 bases and J lost 4 bases. Germline CDR1 reads MGHRA; CDR2 reads YSYEKL. The CDR3 consists of 17 residues. The CDR3 nucleotides are TGCGCCAGCAGCCTAAGTGGCAAGCGGGAGTCTGCAGATACGCAGTATTTT. It specifies CASSLSGKRESADTQYF.

The chain recombines TRBV25-1 with TRBJ2-1; D is ambiguous. Germline CDR1 reads MGHDK; CDR2 reads SYGVNS. The CDR3 consists of 12 residues. Trimming took 6 bases from V and 4 from J, leaving 7 bases between them. CDR3 in amino acids: CASRDTYNEQFF. The CDR3 nucleotides are TGTGCCAGCAGAGACACTTACAATGAGCAGTTCTTC.

This clone showed up just once. This chain connects TRBV11-3 to TRBJ2-1; the D gene could be TRBD1 or TRBD2 (7 bases each). Trimming pared 0 bases from V and 12 bases from J, leaving 15 bases between. CDR1 is SGHNT and CDR2 is YENEEA in the germline V gene. The CDR3 loop spans 14 amino acids. The CDR3 bases are TGTGCCAGCAGCTTAGAGACAGGGAGGGATGGGCAGTTCTTC. Amino acid sequence: CASSLETGRDGQFF.

The chain joins TRBV7-2 to TRBJ2-3, with TRBD1 identical over 7 bases. With 0 bases clipped from V and 2 bases from J, the junction kept 5 bases outside the gene matches. This CDR3 is 16 amino acids long. The germline gives CDR1 SGHTA, CDR2 FQGNSA. CDR3 loop: CASSLAGTAITDTQYF. CDR3 bases: TGTGCCAGCAGCTTAGCGGGGACAGCGATCACAGATACGCAGTATTTT.

The J gene is TRBJ1-2, the V gene TRBV18, with 10 bases identical to TRBD1. CDR1 and CDR2 (germline): KGHSH, LQKENI. The ends lost 8 bases at V and 3 bases at J; junction bases unmatched: 9. The CDR3 consists of 15 residues. The CDR3 nucleotides are TGTGCCAGCCAGAGCGAGGACAGGGGGGACTATGGCTACACCTTC. This gives the protein CASQSEDRGDYGYTF. Looking up the rest from reference TRBV18 and TRBJ1-2 gives the full variable domain: NAGVMQNPRHLVRRRGQEARLRCSPMKGHSHVYWYRQLPEEGLKFMVYLQKENIIDESGMPKERFSAEFPKEGPSILRIQQVVRGDSAAYFCASQSEDRGDYGYTFGSGTRLTVV.

The rearrangement links TRBV19 to TRBJ2-5; either TRBD1 or TRBD2 may supply D (5 bases each). Between the trimmed V and J ends, which lost 5 bases and 1 base, there was a span of 14 bases. There are 15 residues in the CDR3. Germline lookup yields CDR1 LNHDA and CDR2 SQIVND (reference sequence). The CDR3 nucleotides read TGTGCCAGTAGTCTCCGACGGGGCCCCCAAGAGACCCAGTACTTC. It codes for CASSLRRGPQETQYF.

This chain joins TRBV18 and TRBJ2-1; D gene uncertain. Germline CDR1 KGHSH, CDR2 LQKENI. Trimming stripped 1 base from V and 7 bases from J, with 23 bases between. This CDR3 has 18 residues. Here the CDR3 reads CASSPLILAPRYLNEQFF. CDR3 DNA: TGTGCCAGCTCACCACTCATTTTAGCCCCGAGATACCTGAATGAGCAGTTCTTC.

This chain joins TRBV19 and TRBJ2-5, with 7 bases fitting TRBD2. Losses at the gene ends were 6 bases for V and 10 bases for J; bases not matched to a gene: 11. This CDR3 has 13 residues. The germline CDR1 and CDR2 sequences are LNHDA and SQIVND (reference sequence). CDR3 nucleotide sequence: TGTGCCAGTAGCATGGAGCGGGACCGGTTCCAGTACTTC. It codes for CASSMERDRFQYF.

V and J are TRBV6-5 and TRBJ1-1; no firm D call. This CDR3 is 14 amino acids long. The germline V gene encodes CDR1 MNHEY and CDR2 SVGAGI. V was shortened by 0 bases and J by 5 bases, with 10 bases between the two germline ends. CDR3 nucleotide sequence: TGTGCCAGCAGTTACTCGAGGCGGGTAACTGAAGCTTTCTTT. Residues: CASSYSRRVTEAFF.

V is TRBV7-9 and J is TRBJ2-1, with 7 nucleotides matching TRBD1. Germline-derived CDR1 and CDR2 are SEHNR and FQNEAQ (reference sequence). The CDR3 sequence is 15 residues long. After removal of 3 bases from V and 10 bases from J, the junction contained 12 bases not matched to a gene. The DNA of the CDR3 is TGTGCCAGCAGCTTGGGACAGCGCACCCAATGGGAGCAGTTCTTC. It yields the protein CASSLGQRTQWEQFF.

The rearrangement joins TRBV7-6 to TRBJ2-5, with D perhaps being TRBD1 or TRBD2 (6 bases each). CDR3 length: 16 residues. CDR1 is SGHVS, CDR2 FNYEAQ, per germline. Between the trimmed V and J ends, which lost 4 bases and 2 bases, there was a span of 17 bases. This chain's CDR3 is CASSYSGGGEQETQYF. CDR3 nucleotides: TGTGCCAGCAGCTACAGTGGGGGCGGGGAGCAAGAGACCCAGTACTTC.